A single T cell receptor beta chain is shown here with its context. What it binds is unknown. The sample originates from a study of CD8+CD57+ T cells in acquired aplastic anemia. Study as a whole: Roughly 11 million reads, on average, were obtained for CD4+ cells from healthy donors.

The template used for profiling TCR beta VDJ and CDR3 was genomic DNA. MiXCR, applied by TCRdb to the reads, yields one record per CDR3 protein. Among some 240,000 distinct CDR3 sequences listed, 34% were seen once. Study results and caveats: Comparison of patients with controls identified about 27 shared CD8+ CDR3 sequences.

The source of this sequence is a human donor in good health, serving as a control. The specimen was sorted CD4+, CD8+, or CD8+CD57+ T cells (not recorded which) from PBMCs.

The CDR3 DNA reads TGTGCCATCAGTGAGTCCCCTAGCGGGACGGGTGAGCAGTACTTC. Its protein product is CAISESPSGTGEQYF. The chain uses TRBV10-3 and TRBJ2-7, with 9 bases aligning to TRBD2. This CDR3 has 15 residues. Per the germline V gene, CDR1 is ENHRY and CDR2 is SYGVKD. The junction had 7 bases not matched to a gene; V was cut back by 0 bases and J by 7 bases.